The 23 T cell receptor beta chains presented below share a single source sample, sequenced in a study of T cell responses to AZD1222 COVID-19 vaccine. Clones were sequenced by immunoSEQ multiplex PCR, and TCRdb holds only the in-frame ones, with some missing. Altogether some 120,000 clones are present, 88% being singletons, with the ten largest covering over 6.5%. The sequences come from peripheral blood, collected on day 0 of AZD1222 vaccination. The receptors here all came from an adult in good health.

The chain employs TRBV11-2 and TRBJ2-7, with D tentatively TRBD1 or TRBD2 (7 bases each). Between the trimmed V and J ends, which lost 6 bases and 6 bases, there was a span of 18 bases. This CDR3 is 14 amino acids long. Germline CDR1 reads SGHAT; CDR2 reads FQNNGV. The CDR3 is CASSPSQGEGEQYF. DNA of the CDR3: TGTGCCAGCAGTCCAAGCCAGGGGGAGGGCGAGCAGTACTTC.

The chain is built from TRBV7-2 and TRBJ2-1; a possible D gene is TRBD2 (7 bases). V dropped 5 bases and J dropped 1 base, with 18 bases sitting between them. The CDR3 contains 17 residues. Looked up from germline, CDR1 is SGHTA and CDR2 is FQGNSA. CDR3 region: CASSQMGGLGSYNEQFF. The CDR3 coding sequence is TGTGCCAGCAGCCAAATGGGGGGGCTAGGGTCCTACAATGAGCAGTTCTTC.

V is TRBV3-1 (or the pseudogene TRBV3-2) and J is TRBJ1-6, with unresolved D. The CDR3 is 16 residues long. V lost 1 base and J 7 bases, leaving 14 bases between the germline ends. Germline V gene sequence: CDR1 LGHDT, CDR2 YNNKEL (reference sequence). CDR3 bases: TGTGCCAGCAGCCAAGGAACGGGCAGGAGAAATTCACCCCTCCACTTT. Translation: CASSQGTGRRNSPLHF.

The chain recombines TRBV3-1 (or the pseudogene TRBV3-2) with TRBJ1-4, with D unresolved. Per the germline V gene, CDR1 is LGHDT and CDR2 is YNNKEL (reference sequence). The CDR3 has 14 amino acids. The V end was cut by 4 bases, the J end by 0 bases, with 6 bases between. CDR3 DNA: TGTGCCAGCAGCCGCGTGGCAACTAATGAAAAACTGTTTTTT. Encoded protein: CASSRVATNEKLFF.

This rearrangement joins TRBV10-3 to TRBJ2-7; the D gene is possibly TRBD1 (6 bases). The CDR3 covers 12 residues. Looked up from germline, CDR1 is ENHRY and CDR2 is SYGVKD. V dropped 11 bases and J dropped 3 bases, with 14 bases sitting between them. The CDR3 is CAARQEYYEQYF. The CDR3 DNA reads as TGTGCCGCACGACAGGAATACTACGAGCAGTACTTC.

This sequence joins TRBV12-2 and TRBJ1-6. TRBV12-2 is a pseudogene. The CDR3 contains 19 residues. In nucleotides, the CDR3 is TGTGCAAGTCGCTTAGCGACCGAGGTAAGACGGGTCTATAATTCACCCCTCCACTTT. Protein: CASRLATEVRRVYNSPLHF.

In this sample, this clone turned up once. J is TRBJ1-5 and V is TRBV28; the D is unclear. Per germline, CDR1 MDHEN and CDR2 SYDVKM. This CDR3 region has 15 residues. Trimming removed 4 bases at V and 3 bases at J, with 13 bases between. The CDR3 sequence is CASSSPSGPNQPQHF. The CDR3 coding sequence is TGTGCCAGCAGTTCCCCCAGTGGTCCCAATCAGCCCCAGCATTTT. The full variable domain, with the rest looked up from reference TRBV28 and TRBJ1-5, is DVKVTQSSRYLVKRTGEKVFLECVQDMDHENMFWYRQDPGLGLRLIYFSYDVKMKEKGDIPEGYSVSREKKERFSLILESASTNQTSMYLCASSSPSGPNQPQHFGDGTRLSIL.

This rearrangement joins TRBV5-1 to TRBJ1-4; D gene uncertain. V shed 0 bases and J shed 0 bases, with 3 bases lying between them. This CDR3 comprises 14 residues. Germline-derived CDR1 and CDR2 are SGHRS and YFSETQ. The CDR3 region is CASSLEATNEKLFF. For the CDR3, the DNA is TGCGCCAGCAGCTTGGAGGCAACTAATGAAAAACTGTTTTTT.

The V call is TRBV30, the J call TRBJ1-4; 11 bases map to TRBD1. The CDR3 is 14 amino acids. Germline V gives CDR1 GTSNPN, CDR2 SVGIG (reference sequence). J was trimmed by 7 bases and V by 5 bases; bases with no gene match: 6. The CDR3 protein is CAWERGQGGEKLFF. The CDR3 coding sequence is TGTGCCTGGGAGAGGGGACAGGGGGGTGAAAAACTGTTTTTT.

The chain joins TRBV16 to TRBJ1-3; weak D call: TRBD1 (6 bases). The CDR3 runs to 14 residues. Trimming took off 5 bases at V and 1 base at J, with 9 bases between the two ends. Germline values: CDR1 KGHSY, CDR2 FQNENV. CDR3 sequence (DNA): TGTGCCAGCAGCACAACAGGGTCTGGAAACACCATATATTTT. It yields the protein CASSTTGSGNTIYF.

The sample holds one count of this clone. The chain is built from TRBV9 and TRBJ1-5; D uncertain. V dropped 3 bases and J dropped 10 bases, with 11 bases sitting between them. Germline V gives CDR1 SGDLS, CDR2 YYNGEE. The CDR3 is 12 residues long. CDR3 protein: CASSAGMQPQHF. For the CDR3, the DNA is TGTGCCAGCAGCGCTGGGATGCAACCCCAGCATTTT.

The chain links TRBV30 to TRBJ2-7; D remains unclear. This CDR3 region has 16 residues. CDR1 is GTSNPN, CDR2 SVGIG, per germline (reference sequence). With 2 bases removed from V and 6 bases from J, the gap between germline ends came to 23 bases. CDR3 coding DNA: TGTGCCTGGAGTTTAACCCGGACGGATCCCGTTGGCGAGCAGTACTTC. Its translation is CAWSLTRTDPVGEQYF.

The chain has TRBV7-9 and TRBJ2-3; 7 bases agree with TRBD2. The germline V gene encodes CDR1 SEHNR and CDR2 FQNEAQ (reference sequence). V dropped 8 bases and J dropped 2; count of bases not matched to a gene: 13. This CDR3 spans 16 amino acids. This CDR3 is CASGLAETTFTDTQYF. Written as DNA, the CDR3 is TGTGCCAGCGGGCTAGCGGAGACAACCTTCACAGATACGCAGTATTTT.

The rearrangement joins TRBV5-1 to TRBJ2-4; D uncertain. The CDR3 runs 14 residues. CDR1 and CDR2 (germline): SGHRS, YFSETQ. The V end lost 5 bases, the J end lost 5 bases, and 14 bases lay between the germline ends. CDR3: CASRLGKAENIQYF. The CDR3 coding sequence is TGCGCCAGCAGGCTGGGTAAGGCGGAAAACATTCAGTACTTC.

Points on this clone: A junction end diverges from the germline sequence, so it may reflect a read error. The V call is TRBV7-7, the J call TRBJ2-2; TRBD1 aligns across 9 bases. Germline CDR1 reads SSHAT; CDR2 reads FNYEAQ (reference sequence). This CDR3 spans 15 amino acids. In DNA form, the CDR3 reads TGTGCTAGCAGCACGGGACAGGGAAACACCGGGGAGCTGTTTTTT. Amino acids: CASSTGQGNTGELFF.

This chain links TRBV19 with TRBJ2-3, with D uncertain. V was clipped by 4 bases and J by 2 bases, with 4 bases between them. Germline loops: CDR1 LNHDA, CDR2 SQIVND (reference sequence). The CDR3 is 12 amino acids. The CDR3, as DNA: TGTGCCAGTAGTACCTCCACAGATACGCAGTATTTT. Its protein product is CASSTSTDTQYF.

The chain recombines TRBV28 with TRBJ2-2; D possibly corresponds to TRBD2 (6 bases). Trimming cost V 7 bases and J 0 bases, with 9 bases left between them. This CDR3 comprises 14 residues. Germline V gene sequence: CDR1 MDHEN, CDR2 SYDVKM. The CDR3 region is CASNLATNTGELFF. CDR3 coding DNA: TGTGCCAGCAACCTAGCGACGAACACCGGGGAGCTGTTTTTT.

The rearrangement joins TRBV10-3 to TRBJ1-5; no definite D call. Between the trimmed V and J ends, which lost 2 bases and 9 bases, there was a span of 11 bases. Looked up from germline, CDR1 is ENHRY and CDR2 is SYGVKD. CDR3 length: 13 amino acids. This CDR3 reads CAISERERRPQHF. The CDR3, as DNA: TGTGCCATCAGTGAGAGGGAGAGAAGGCCCCAGCATTTT.

The CDR3 DNA reads TGTGCTAGTGGTTTGGTCCAGGGCTATAGCAATCAGCCCCAGCATTTT. This sequence encodes CASGLVQGYSNQPQHF. J is TRBJ1-5 and V is TRBV12-5; a weak D match, TRBD1 (5 bases). The CDR3 runs to 16 residues. Germline loops: CDR1 LGHNT, CDR2 FRNRAP. V was trimmed by 0 bases and J by 0 bases, leaving 9 bases between them.

The genes are TRBV30 and TRBJ1-1, with unresolved D. Germline V CDR1 and CDR2: GTSNPN, SVGIG (reference sequence). The V end lost 0 bases, the J end lost 4 bases, and 12 bases lay between the germline ends. The CDR3 is 14 amino acids. The CDR3 region is CAWSVGREGTEAFF. The CDR3 coding sequence is TGTGCCTGGAGTGTAGGTAGGGAGGGCACTGAAGCTTTCTTT.

This clone was recorded a few times. The CDR3 DNA sequence: TGCGCCAGCTACCGAGGACAGAACACCGGGGAGCTGTTTTTT. Protein sequence: CASYRGQNTGELFF. V is TRBV5-1 and J is TRBJ2-2; TRBD1 might be the D (5 bases). V lost 7 bases and J 1 base, leaving 11 bases between the germline ends. The CDR3 totals 14 residues. Per germline, CDR1 SGHRS and CDR2 YFSETQ.

V usage is TRBV19 and J usage is TRBJ2-1; D not resolved. The CDR3 is 16 residues long. The germline CDR1 and CDR2 sequences are LNHDA and SQIVND (reference sequence). V was pared by 1 base and J by 6 bases, with 16 bases between. In nucleotides, the CDR3 is TGTGCCAGTAGTATAGGGTCACAACCTGCCCGCAATGAGCAGTTCTTC. This gives the protein CASSIGSQPARNEQFF.

This clone was recorded once. This chain connects TRBV10-3 to TRBJ1-3, with 9 bases matching TRBD1. Germline V gene sequence: CDR1 ENHRY, CDR2 SYGVKD. The V and J ends lost 10 bases and 4 bases, in that order; junction bases with no gene match: 8. The CDR3 sequence is 14 residues long. The CDR3 nucleotides are TGTGCCACACGGGACAGGGCAAGAGGAAACACCATATATTTT. It codes for CATRDRARGNTIYF.